This TCR beta chain came from a study of beta chain features in type 1 diabetes. In the study overall: No age, gender or cell yield differences were seen between patients and healthy donors. Study outcomes and limitations: For Type 1 diabetes patients, all four CD4+ subsets carried TCRB CDR3s that were moderately but significantly shorter. At VDJ recombination sites, type 1 diabetes patients had fewer insertions and more deleted nucleotides.

Germline CDR1 reads SGHRS; CDR2 reads YFSETQ. CDR3 size: 15 residues. V was pared by 4 bases and J by 3 bases, with 9 bases of the junction left unmatched. Every isolated RNA sample was fully reverse transcribed, so sequencing captured expressed TCRB transcripts. When averaged, stem cell-like memory T cell samples yielded about a million reads. Generated by immunoSEQ multiplex PCR, the TCRdb table keeps only in-frame clones and is missing some. Altogether about 22,000 clones are present, under 75% being singletons, with the ten largest covering 0.37%. Remarks on this clone: What it binds is not known.

In all sorted populations, purity surpassed 98%. The TCR originated in a man aged 18 to 35 with type 1 diabetes. The sample consisted of stem cell memory CD4+ T cells from blood. The rearrangement uses TRBV5-1 and TRBJ1-1; 7 bases line up with TRBD1. In DNA form, the CDR3 reads TGCGCCAGCAGCCTTACAGGGGTTCGGGACACTGAAGCTTTCTTT. Its protein product is CASSLTGVRDTEAFF.